This is a list of T cell receptor beta chains from one sample in a study of blood T cell repertoires in COVID-19. The repertoire was sequenced with immunoSEQ multiplex PCR; TCRdb's copy has only in-frame clones and lacks some. The table records roughly 73,000 clones, 88% of them present only once. Sequences were obtained from peripheral blood. The receptors originated from a man aged 65-85 years with active or convalescent COVID-19. Each CDR3 is given with its conserved first and last residue. The order of the fields is V gene, J gene, CDR3 protein.

>TRBV19|TRBJ1-5
CASSDTNQPQHF
>TRBV7-9|TRBJ2-7
CASSLGSVDYEQYF
>TRBV6-5|TRBJ1-5
CASRGTGASQPQHF
>TRBV5-1|TRBJ2-1
CASSLALAGGQNEQFF
>TRBV5-8|TRBJ1-1
CASSLLRGLWRAFF
>TRBV5-1|TRBJ1-3
CASSLGGGFSGNTIYF
>TRBV24-1|TRBJ1-2
CATSINGYTF
>TRBV15|TRBJ1-1
CATSRPRGNTEAFF
>TRBV3-1/TRBV3-2|TRBJ2-3
CASSPFGLAGGPSTDTQYF
>TRBV4-1|TRBJ2-7
CASSQGGVYEQYF
>TRBV6-5|TRBJ1-2
CASSYNFGRGSSGYTF
>TRBV19|TRBJ1-2
CASSIASDSNYGYTF
>TRBV11-2|TRBJ2-5
CASSSSGVQETQYF
>TRBV6-5|TRBJ1-4
CASSIRGTNEKLFF
>TRBV19|TRBJ1-4
CASSYRGANEKLFF
>TRBV4-2|TRBJ1-6
CASSQVDRNNSPLHF
>TRBV10-2|TRBJ1-2
CATNQGDGYTF
>TRBV6-1|TRBJ2-3
CASSEDGGTDTQYF
>TRBV29-1|TRBJ2-1
CSVTPGLGSEQFF
>TRBV6-5|TRBJ1-1
CASSSPFTTNTEAFF
>TRBV3-1/TRBV3-2|TRBJ2-7
CASSQDQGRSRDF
>TRBV5-1|TRBJ1-6
CASSLTENSPLHF
>TRBV6-1|TRBJ2-7
CASSEGAGEQYF
>TRBV2|TRBJ2-5
CATRSLDRVQETQYF
>TRBV19|TRBJ2-2
CASRKLAATNTGELFF
>TRBV9|TRBJ2-1
CASSAFTGTSGGPFYNEQFF
>TRBV2|TRBJ1-2
CARRGQGAGGYGYTF
>TRBV5-6|TRBJ2-3
CASSPPPGQGGGTQYF
>TRBV12-3/TRBV12-4|TRBJ2-7
CASSGQGPEQYF
>TRBV30|TRBJ2-7
CAWSLGTTYEQYF
>TRBV5-6|TRBJ2-5
CASSLVALQETQYF